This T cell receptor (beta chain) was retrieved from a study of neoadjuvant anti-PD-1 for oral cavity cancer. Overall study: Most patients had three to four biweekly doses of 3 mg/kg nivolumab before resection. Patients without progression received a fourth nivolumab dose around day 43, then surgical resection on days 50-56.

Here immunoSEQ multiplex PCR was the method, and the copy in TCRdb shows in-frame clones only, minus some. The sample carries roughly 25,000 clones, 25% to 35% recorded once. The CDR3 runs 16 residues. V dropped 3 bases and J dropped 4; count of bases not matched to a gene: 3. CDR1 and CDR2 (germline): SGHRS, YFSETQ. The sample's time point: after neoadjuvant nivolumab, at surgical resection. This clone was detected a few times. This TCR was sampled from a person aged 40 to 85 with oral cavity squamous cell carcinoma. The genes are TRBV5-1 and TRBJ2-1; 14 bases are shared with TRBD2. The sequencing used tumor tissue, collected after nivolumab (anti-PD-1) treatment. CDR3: CASSSGLAGGYNEQFF. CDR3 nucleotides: TGCGCCAGCAGCTCAGGACTAGCGGGGGGTTACAATGAGCAGTTCTTC. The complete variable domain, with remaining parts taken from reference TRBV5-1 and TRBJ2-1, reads KAGVTQTPRYLIKTRGQQVTLSCSPISGHRSVSWYQQTPGQGLQFLFEYFSETQRNKGNFPGRFSGRQFSNSRSEMNVSTLELGDSALYLCASSSGLAGGYNEQFFGPGTRLTVL.